This T cell receptor beta chain derives from a study of T-cell memory formation after mild COVID-19. TCRdb passed the 5' RACE reads through MiXCR, listing each CDR3 protein once. This sample has under 550,000 distinct CDR3 sequences, with roughly 18% found just once. Trimming shortened V by 0 bases and J by 4 bases, and 12 bases separated the two germline ends. The CDR3 has 15 amino acids. The germline V gene has CDR1 LGHDT and CDR2 YNNKEL (reference sequence). The sequenced material came from PBMCs or a T cell subset sorted from them (not recorded which). The receptor's source is a man between 18 and 29 years old who had mild COVID-19 (a few samples of this study predate the infection). Cell type and time point are not known. The chain links TRBV3-1 to TRBJ1-2; D gene ambiguous. CDR3 sequence reads: CASSQERHFRYGYTF. CDR3 in DNA: TGTGCCAGCAGCCAAGAACGGCACTTCCGCTATGGCTACACCTTC.